This T cell receptor (beta chain) derives from a study of T-cell memory formation after mild COVID-19. Study overall: The study found TCR clusters largely donor specific. General study findings and limits: Researchers found some responding clones in pre-infection memory, a sign that cross-reactive memory joined. Contracting clones from day 15 to 85 showed balanced CD4/CD8; later expanders favored CD4+.

With respect to this clonotype: Its antigen is as yet unknown.

The germline gives CDR1 MNHEY, CDR2 SVGAGI. Trimming at V came to 4 bases and at J to 5 bases, leaving 12 bases not matched to a gene. This CDR3 has 17 residues. After 5'RACE with constant-segment primers, TCR alpha and TCR beta cDNA libraries carrying sample barcodes and UMIs were obtained. TCRdb passed the 5' RACE reads through MiXCR, listing each CDR3 protein once. The sample shows 100,000 to 150,000 distinct CDR3 sequences, about 6% of them seen only once. The chain couples TRBV6-5 to TRBJ2-5; 11 nucleotides line up with TRBD1. The TCR sequence derives from an adult woman who had mild COVID-19 (a few samples of this study predate the infection). Cell type and time point are not known. Sequences were obtained from PBMCs or a T cell subset sorted from them (not recorded which). CDR3 protein: CASSLSLGDRGNETQYF. In DNA, the CDR3 is TGTGCCAGCAGTTTGTCCTTAGGGGACAGGGGGAACGAGACCCAGTACTTC.